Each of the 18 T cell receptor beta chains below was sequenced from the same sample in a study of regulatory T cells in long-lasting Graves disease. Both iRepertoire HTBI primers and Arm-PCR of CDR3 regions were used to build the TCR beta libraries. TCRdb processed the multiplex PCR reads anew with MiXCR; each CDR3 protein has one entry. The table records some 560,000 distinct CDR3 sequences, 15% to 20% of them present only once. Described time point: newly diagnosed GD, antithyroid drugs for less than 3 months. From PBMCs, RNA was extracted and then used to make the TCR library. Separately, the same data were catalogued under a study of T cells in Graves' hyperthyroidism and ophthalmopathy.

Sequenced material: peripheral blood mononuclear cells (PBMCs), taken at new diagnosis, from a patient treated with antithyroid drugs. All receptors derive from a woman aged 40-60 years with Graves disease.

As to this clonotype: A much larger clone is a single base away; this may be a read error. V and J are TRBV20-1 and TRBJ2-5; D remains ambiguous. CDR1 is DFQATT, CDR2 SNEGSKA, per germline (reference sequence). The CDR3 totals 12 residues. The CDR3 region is CSAIRLGEAQYF. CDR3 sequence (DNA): TGCAGTGCTATCAGGCTAGGAGAGGCCCAGTACTTC.

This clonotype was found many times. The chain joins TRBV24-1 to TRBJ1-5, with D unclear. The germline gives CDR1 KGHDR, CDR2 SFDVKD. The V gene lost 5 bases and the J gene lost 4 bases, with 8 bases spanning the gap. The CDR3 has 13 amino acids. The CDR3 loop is CATSGRANQPQHF. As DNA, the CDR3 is TGTGCCACCAGTGGGAGAGCAAATCAGCCCCAGCATTTT.

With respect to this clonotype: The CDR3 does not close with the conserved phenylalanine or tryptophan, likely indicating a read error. The chain's CDR3 is CASELRRENYGYTL. CDR3 coding DNA: TGTGCCAGCGAACTGAGAAGGGAGAACTATGGCTACACCCTC. V usage is TRBV13 and J usage is TRBJ1-2, with D uncertain. The CDR3 is 14 amino acids. Trimming removed 8 bases from V and 2 bases from J, with 15 bases in between. CDR1 is PRHDT, CDR2 FYEKMQ, per germline (reference sequence).

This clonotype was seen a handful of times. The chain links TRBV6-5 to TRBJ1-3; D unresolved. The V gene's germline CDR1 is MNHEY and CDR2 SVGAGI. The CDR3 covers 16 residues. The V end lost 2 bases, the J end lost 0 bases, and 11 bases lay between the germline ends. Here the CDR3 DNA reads TGTGCCAGCAGTTACGGCCAGCACAGCTCTGGAAACACCATATATTTT. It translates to CASSYGQHSSGNTIYF.

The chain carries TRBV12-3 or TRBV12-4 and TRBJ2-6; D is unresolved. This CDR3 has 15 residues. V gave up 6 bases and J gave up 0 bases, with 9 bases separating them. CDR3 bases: TGTGCCAGCAGCCGCCGACTCTCTGGGGCCAACGTCCTGACTTTC. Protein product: CASSRRLSGANVLTF.

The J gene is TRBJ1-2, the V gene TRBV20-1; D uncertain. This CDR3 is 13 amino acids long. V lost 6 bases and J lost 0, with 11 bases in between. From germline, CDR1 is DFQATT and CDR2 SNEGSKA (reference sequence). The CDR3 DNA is TGCAGTGCCCGGACCGGACCTAACTATGGCTACACCTTC. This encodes CSARTGPNYGYTF.

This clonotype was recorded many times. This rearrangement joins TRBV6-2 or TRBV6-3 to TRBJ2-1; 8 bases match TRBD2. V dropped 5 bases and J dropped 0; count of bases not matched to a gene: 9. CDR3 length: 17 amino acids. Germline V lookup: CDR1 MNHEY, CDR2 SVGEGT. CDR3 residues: CASSEEASGFSYNEQFF. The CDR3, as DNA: TGTGCCAGCAGTGAAGAAGCTAGCGGGTTCTCCTACAATGAGCAGTTCTTC.

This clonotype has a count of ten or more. This CDR3 is CASSQKLNWDFASGQNIQYF. CDR3 DNA: TGCGCCAGCAGCCAAAAACTGAATTGGGACTTCGCCTCTGGCCAAAACATTCAGTACTTC. The V call is TRBV5-1, the J call TRBJ2-4; a weak D match, TRBD2 (6 bases). Looked up from germline, CDR1 is SGHRS and CDR2 is YFSETQ. This CDR3 comprises 20 residues. Trimming removed 4 bases at V and 5 bases at J, with 31 bases between.

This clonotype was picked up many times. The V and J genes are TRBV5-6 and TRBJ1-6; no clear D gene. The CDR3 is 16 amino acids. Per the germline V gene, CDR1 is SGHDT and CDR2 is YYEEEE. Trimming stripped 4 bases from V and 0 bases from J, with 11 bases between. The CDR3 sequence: CASSTGRSSYNSPLHF. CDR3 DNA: TGTGCCAGCAGCACCGGACGTAGCTCCTATAATTCACCCCTCCACTTT.

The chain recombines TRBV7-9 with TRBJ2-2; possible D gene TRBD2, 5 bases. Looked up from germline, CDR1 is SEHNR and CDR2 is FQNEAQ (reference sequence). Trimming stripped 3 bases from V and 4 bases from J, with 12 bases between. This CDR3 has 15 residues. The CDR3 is CASSFFRGVTGELFF. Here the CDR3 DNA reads TGTGCCAGCAGCTTCTTTCGGGGAGTCACCGGGGAGCTGTTTTTT.

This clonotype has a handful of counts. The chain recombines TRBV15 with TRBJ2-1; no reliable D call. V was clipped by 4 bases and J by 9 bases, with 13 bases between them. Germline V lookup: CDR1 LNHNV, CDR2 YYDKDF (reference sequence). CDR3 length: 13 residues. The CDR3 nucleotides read TGTGCCACCAGCAAGATCACCTTAGGTGAGCAGTTCTTC. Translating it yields CATSKITLGEQFF.

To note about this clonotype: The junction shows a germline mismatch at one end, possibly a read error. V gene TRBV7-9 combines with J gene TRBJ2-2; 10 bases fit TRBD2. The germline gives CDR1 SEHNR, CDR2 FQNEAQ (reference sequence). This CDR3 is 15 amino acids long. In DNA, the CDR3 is TGCGCCAGCAGCCACACTAGCGGGGCCACCGGGGAGCTGTTTTTT. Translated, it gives CASSHTSGATGELFF.

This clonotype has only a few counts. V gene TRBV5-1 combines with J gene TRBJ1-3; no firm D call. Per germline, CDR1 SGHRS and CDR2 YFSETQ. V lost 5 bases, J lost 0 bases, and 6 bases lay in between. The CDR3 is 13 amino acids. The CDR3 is CASRYSSGNTIYF. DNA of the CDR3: TGCGCCAGCAGGTATAGCTCTGGAAACACCATATATTTT.

In nucleotides, the CDR3 is TGCGCCAGCAGCTTGGCCGAGGGGATCGGGGAGCTGTTTTTT. Its protein product is CASSLAEGIGELFF. The V gene is TRBV5-1, the J gene TRBJ2-2; possibly TRBD1 or TRBD2 for D (5 bases each). Germline V lookup: CDR1 SGHRS, CDR2 YFSETQ. Trimming removed 0 bases from V and 7 bases from J, with 10 bases in between. The CDR3 has 14 amino acids.

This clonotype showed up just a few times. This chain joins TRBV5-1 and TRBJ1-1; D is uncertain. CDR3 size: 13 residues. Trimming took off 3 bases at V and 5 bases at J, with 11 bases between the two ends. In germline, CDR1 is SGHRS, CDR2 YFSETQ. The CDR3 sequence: CASSSSDGTEAFF. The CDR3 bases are TGCGCCAGCAGCTCATCGGATGGGACTGAAGCTTTCTTT.

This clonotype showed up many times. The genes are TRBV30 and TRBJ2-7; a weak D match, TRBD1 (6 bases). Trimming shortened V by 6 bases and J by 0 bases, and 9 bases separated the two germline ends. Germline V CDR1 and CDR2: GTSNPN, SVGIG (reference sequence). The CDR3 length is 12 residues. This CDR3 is CACSRGSYEQYF. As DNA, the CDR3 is TGTGCCTGCTCCAGGGGCTCCTACGAGCAGTACTTC.

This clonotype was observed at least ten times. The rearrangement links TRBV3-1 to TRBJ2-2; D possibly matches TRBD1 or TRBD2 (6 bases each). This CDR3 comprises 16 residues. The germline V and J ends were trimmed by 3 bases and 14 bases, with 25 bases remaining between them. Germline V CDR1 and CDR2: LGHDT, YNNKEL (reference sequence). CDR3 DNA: TGTGCCAGCAGCCAGACAACAGGGACTCTTCGTGGGAACCTGTTTTTT. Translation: CASSQTTGTLRGNLFF.

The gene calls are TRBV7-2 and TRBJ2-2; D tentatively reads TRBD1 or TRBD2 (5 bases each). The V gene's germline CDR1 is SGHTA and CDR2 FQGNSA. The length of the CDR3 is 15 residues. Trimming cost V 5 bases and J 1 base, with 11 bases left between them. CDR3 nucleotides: TGTGCCAGCAGCCCGAGAGGGGTGAACACCGGGGAGCTGTTTTTT. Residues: CASSPRGVNTGELFF.